The clone carrying this T cell receptor (beta chain) is medium-sized. The antigen remains undetermined. Multiplex PCR with BIOMED2 TRB-A/B primer pools amplified TRB rearrangements. TCRdb used MiXCR to reprocess the multiplex PCR reads, holding one entry per CDR3 protein. The sample contains around 6,500 distinct CDR3 sequences, over 25% of which appear only once. Each TRB amplification used about 250-550 ng of genomic DNA from blood. This entry belongs to a study of T and B cells in COVID-19 patients. Study-wide findings and caveats: Early severe-case samples and blood from mildly ill patients during symptoms were in short supply. Patients with COVID-19 reportedly showed strongly skewed T cell receptor beta variable and joining gene usage. Highly clonal in active COVID-19, TRB repertoires exceeded healthy-donor diversity and richness at recovery.

Germline loops: CDR1 LNHDA, CDR2 SQIVND (reference sequence). The germline V and J ends were trimmed by 1 base and 1 base, with 8 bases remaining between them. CDR3 length: 14 amino acids. Sequences were obtained from blood. This TCR derives from a human donor with active COVID-19. This chain uses TRBV19 with TRBJ2-7; a possible D gene is TRBD1 (6 bases). The CDR3 region is CASSIGTDSYEQYF. Here the CDR3 DNA reads TGTGCCAGTAGTATAGGGACAGATTCCTACGAGCAGTACTTC.